A single sample is the source of the 6 T cell receptor beta chains below, sequenced in a study of T cells in Graves' hyperthyroidism and ophthalmopathy. Researchers took RNA transcripts and amplified the TCR beta CDR3 regions from them. Carried out on the TCR CDR3, a first-round RT-PCR used the HTBI primer set. TCRdb processed the multiplex PCR reads anew with MiXCR; each CDR3 protein has one entry. This table has 350,000 to 400,000 distinct CDR3 sequences, roughly 18% appearing once. Material: blood. The source is a man in his late teens or twenties with Graves' ophthalmopathy.

This clonotype has ten or more counts. This chain links TRBV20-1 with TRBJ1-1; 7 bases agree with TRBD1. After removal of 7 bases from V and 1 base from J, the junction contained 6 bases not matched to a gene. Germline CDR1 reads DFQATT; CDR2 reads SNEGSKA (reference sequence). This CDR3 is built from 13 residues. DNA for the CDR3: TGCAGTGTTACACAGGGGCAGAACACTGAAGCTTTCTTT. Its protein product is CSVTQGQNTEAFF.

This clonotype was observed a few times. The genes are TRBV6-1 and TRBJ2-5; TRBD2 matches 8 bases. The CDR3 extends over 15 amino acids. The V gene's germline CDR1 is MNHNS and CDR2 SASEGT. J was trimmed by 4 bases and V by 10 bases; bases with no gene match: 14. CDR3 protein: CANSPQRGTPETQYF. The CDR3 DNA is TGTGCCAACTCCCCCCAGCGGGGGACACCAGAGACCCAGTACTTC.

The V and J genes are TRBV4-1 and TRBJ2-3; 9 bases are shared with TRBD2. The CDR3 loop spans 16 amino acids. Looked up from germline, CDR1 is MGHRA and CDR2 is YSYEKL. The V gene end was trimmed by 6 bases and the J gene end by 2 bases; junction bases not matched to a gene: 9. DNA of the CDR3: TGCGCCAGCAGTCAAATAGCGGGGGACGTCACAGATACGCAGTATTTT. This codes for CASSQIAGDVTDTQYF.

There are a few counts of this clonotype. The rearrangement joins TRBV6-1 to TRBJ1-2; 9 nucleotides match TRBD1. The CDR3 has 12 amino acids. The J segment lost 8 bases and the V segment lost 6 bases, leaving 4 bases of the junction unmatched. CDR1 is MNHNS, CDR2 SASEGT, per germline. This CDR3 reads CASSRQGEGYTF. In nucleotides, the CDR3 is TGTGCCAGCAGCCGACAGGGGGAAGGCTACACCTTC.

The sample holds many counts of this clonotype. The chain recombines TRBV20-1 with TRBJ1-5; possible D gene TRBD1, 6 bases. Germline V CDR1 and CDR2: DFQATT, SNEGSKA (reference sequence). The CDR3 is 14 residues long. Trimming stripped 1 base from V and 7 bases from J, with 14 bases between. The CDR3 spells CSARAGTRKQPQHF. The DNA for the CDR3 is TGCAGTGCTAGAGCTGGGACACGGAAACAGCCCCAGCATTTT.

This rearrangement joins TRBV12-3 or TRBV12-4 to TRBJ1-2; weak D call: TRBD1 (5 bases). CDR3 length equals 13 residues. V was pared by 5 bases and J by 5 bases, with 12 bases between. CDR3 loop: CASSLSTDYGYTF. The CDR3 nucleotides read TGTGCCAGCAGTCTCTCGACAGATTATGGCTACACCTTC.